The 14 T cell receptor beta chains below were found in one sample sequenced in a study of cytomegalovirus exposure and HLA in healthy donors. Amplification used 60 Vbeta primers and 13 Jbeta primers. The table came from immunoSEQ multiplex PCR; TCRdb's copy has only in-frame clones and leaves some out. The sample lists 100,000 to 150,000 clones, approximately 78% occurring once. Sequencing input: PBMCs. These receptors all come from a female donor in good health and CMV-seronegative.

The table lists this clone with a count of one. The gene calls are TRBV4-2 and TRBJ2-1, with 9 nucleotides matching TRBD2. Trimming cost V 0 bases and J 7 bases; bases outside gene matches: 13. The germline CDR1 and CDR2 sequences are LGHNA and YNFKEQ. The CDR3 is 18 residues long. CDR3 nucleotides: TGTGCCAGCAGCCAAGACGGGCCGGGGCGGGAGGGCCATAATGAGCAGTTCTTC. As protein: CASSQDGPGREGHNEQFF.

This clone was recorded a few times. The same CDR3 can be traced to other DNA sequences in this sample. The chain links TRBV7-9 to TRBJ2-1; 12 nucleotides match TRBD2. The CDR3 is 15 amino acids. The germline CDR1 and CDR2 sequences are SEHNR and FQNEAQ (reference sequence). With 5 bases clipped from V and 4 bases from J, the junction kept 3 bases outside the gene matches. CDR3 loop: CASSQTSGSYNEQFF. The CDR3 DNA reads TGTGCCAGCAGCCAGACTAGCGGGAGTTACAATGAGCAGTTCTTC.

The J gene is TRBJ2-1, the V gene TRBV7-2; 14 positions agree with TRBD2. Germline loops: CDR1 SGHTA, CDR2 FQGNSA. The CDR3 is 17 residues long. V dropped 4 bases and J dropped 6; count of bases not matched to a gene: 8. The CDR3 DNA reads as TGTGCCAGCAGCTCCGGGACTAGCGGGAGATTGACCAATGAGCAGTTCTTC. Translation: CASSSGTSGRLTNEQFF.

This rearrangement joins TRBV6-6 to TRBJ1-2; 9 nucleotides line up with TRBD1. Trimming cost V 7 bases and J 6 bases; bases outside gene matches: 6. This CDR3 has 13 amino acids. The germline V gene encodes CDR1 MNHNY and CDR2 SVGAGI (reference sequence). The CDR3 loop reads CASTRGQGNGYTF. The DNA of the CDR3 is TGTGCCAGCACCCGGGGACAGGGAAATGGCTACACCTTC.

The chain recombines TRBV4-3 with TRBJ2-5; D call uncertain. Trimming shortened V by 0 bases and J by 1 base, and 18 bases separated the two germline ends. The CDR3 contains 18 residues. CDR1 is LGHNA and CDR2 is YSLEER in the germline V gene. The CDR3 DNA sequence: TGCGCCAGCAGCCAAGATCTAGGCGGCAGAGCTTCCCAAGAGACCCAGTACTTC. It translates to CASSQDLGGRASQETQYF.

This clone has only one observation. This sequence joins TRBV18 and TRBJ2-3; 7 bases agree with TRBD2. Trimming cost V 3 bases and J 5 bases; bases outside gene matches: 5. Per germline, CDR1 KGHSH and CDR2 LQKENI. The CDR3 is 14 residues long. The CDR3 nucleotides read TGTGCCAGCTCACCTTTTCAGCGGGAAGATACGCAGTATTTT. Its translation is CASSPFQREDTQYF. The full variable domain, its missing parts supplied by reference TRBV18 and TRBJ2-3, is NAGVMQNPRHLVRRRGQEARLRCSPMKGHSHVYWYRQLPEEGLKFMVYLQKENIIDESGMPKERFSAEFPKEGPSILRIQQVVRGDSAAYFCASSPFQREDTQYFGPGTRLTVL.

The chain links TRBV27 to TRBJ1-3; D is uncertain. The CDR3 contains 15 residues. The germline V gene has CDR1 MNHEY and CDR2 SMNVEV (reference sequence). Trimming cost V 6 bases and J 1 base, with 13 bases left between them. The CDR3 region has the DNA TGTGCCAGCAGGCTCCATGGAGCGTCTGGAAACACCATATATTTT. It yields the protein CASRLHGASGNTIYF.

About this clone: In the same sample, other DNA sequences code for this CDR3. V and J are TRBV5-4 and TRBJ2-3; 14 bases are a match to TRBD2. V shed 0 bases and J 5 bases; nucleotides not matched to a gene: 14. This CDR3 is built from 20 residues. The germline CDR1 and CDR2 sequences are SGHNT and YYREEE (reference sequence). The CDR3 region has the DNA TGTGCCAGCAGCTTGGAAGGTAGCGGACTAGCGGGGGGTGGTGGAGATACGCAGTATTTT. It yields the protein CASSLEGSGLAGGGGDTQYF.

The chain couples TRBV5-6 to TRBJ2-2; perhaps TRBD2 as D (6 bases). V lost 2 bases and J 4 bases, leaving 12 bases between the germline ends. CDR1 is SGHDT and CDR2 is YYEEEE in the germline V gene. CDR3 length equals 15 residues. CDR3 in amino acids: CASSFSREITGELFF. The CDR3 nucleotides read TGTGCCAGCAGCTTCAGCCGGGAGATCACCGGGGAGCTGTTTTTT.

This chain links TRBV5-5 with TRBJ2-7; TRBD2 is a possible D gene (6 bases). With 5 bases removed from V and 3 bases from J, the gap between germline ends came to 9 bases. CDR3 length: 12 residues. Germline CDR1 and CDR2: SGHKS and YYEKEE (reference sequence). The CDR3 nucleotides are TGTGCCAGCAGGGAGGGGTTCTACGAGCAGTACTTC. Encoded protein: CASREGFYEQYF.

The chain employs TRBV5-6 and TRBJ1-6, with TRBD1 identical over 9 bases. After removal of 3 bases from V and 7 bases from J, the junction contained 5 bases not matched to a gene. CDR3 length: 15 residues. Germline assignment: CDR1 SGHDT and CDR2 YYEEEE. CDR3 protein: CASSSWTGANSPLHF. CDR3 bases: TGTGCCAGCAGCTCCTGGACAGGGGCGAATTCACCCCTCCACTTT.

The J gene is TRBJ2-7, the V gene TRBV4-1; possible D gene TRBD2, 5 bases. Trimming shortened V by 0 bases and J by 3 bases, and 15 bases separated the two germline ends. Germline CDR1 MGHRA, CDR2 YSYEKL. CDR3 size: 16 residues. Written as DNA, the CDR3 is TGCGCCAGCAGCCAAGATCGTACCCTAGCACACTACGAGCAGTACTTC. Translated, it gives CASSQDRTLAHYEQYF.

V and J are TRBV4-3 and TRBJ2-3; 9 nucleotides match TRBD2. V trimming: 4 bases; J trimming: 1 base; junction bases outside the gene matches: 6. The length of the CDR3 is 16 residues. CDR1 and CDR2 (germline): LGHNA, YSLEER. This CDR3 is CASSLAWTSGTDTQYF. The CDR3 DNA follows: TGCGCCAGCAGCCTCGCATGGACTAGCGGCACAGATACGCAGTATTTT.

V usage is TRBV7-3 and J usage is TRBJ2-3, with 10 nucleotides matching TRBD2. The germline V gene encodes CDR1 SGHTA and CDR2 FQGTGA. Trimming took 2 bases from V and 5 from J; bases not matched to a gene: 7. The CDR3 covers 16 residues. The CDR3 spells CASSLGAASGRDTQYF. Here the CDR3 DNA reads TGTGCCAGCAGCTTAGGTGCGGCTAGCGGGAGAGATACGCAGTATTTT.